One and the same sample provided the 2 T cell receptor beta chains below, sequenced in a study of identifying expanded T cells in peripheral blood. The method was immunoSEQ multiplex PCR; TCRdb's version includes in-frame clones alone and lacks a portion of them. The table has 85,000 to 90,000 clones, 86% seen once. Material: blood. The origin of the receptors is a person aged 18 to 69 in good health.

The rearrangement uses TRBV7-9 and TRBJ1-1; D call uncertain. Germline V CDR1 and CDR2: SEHNR, FQNEAQ (reference sequence). CDR3 length equals 12 residues. Between the trimmed V and J ends, which lost 4 bases and 7 bases, there was a span of 10 bases. The CDR3 region has the DNA TGTGCCAGCAGCTCCGTTTACGGTGAAGCTTTCTTT. Residues: CASSSVYGEAFF.

The V gene is TRBV5-6, the J gene TRBJ2-5; no clear D. Germline V gives CDR1 SGHDT, CDR2 YYEEEE. V was pared by 1 base and J by 2 bases, with 0 bases between. The CDR3 has 11 amino acids. For the CDR3, the DNA is TGTGCCAGCAGCTTGCAAGAGACCCAGTACTTC. It codes for CASSLQETQYF.